This T cell receptor beta chain was retrieved from a study of blood T cell repertoires in COVID-19. About the study: Italy, Spain and the United States were the sources of the convalescent and acute COVID-19 samples. T cells, B-cell-depleted T cells, or PBMCs supplied cDNA or gDNA.

The CDR3 runs to 16 residues. Germline CDR1 is SGHNT and CDR2 is YENEEA. V dropped 1 base and J dropped 2 bases, with 11 bases sitting between them. Per the authors' pipeline: Amplifying reference gene primers gave estimates of nucleated cell counts. Measured with immunoSEQ multiplex PCR; TCRdb has only the in-frame clones, and not every one. V and J calls and clone size follow that table, whereas D and trimming were derived from the DNA. Here the sample spans hundreds of thousands of clones, 85% being singletons. The chain is built from TRBV11-3 and TRBJ2-2; D gene ambiguous. The sequence was collected from a man aged 45-65 years with active or convalescent COVID-19. Sequencing input: peripheral blood. CDR3 amino acids: CASSLGAVRNTGELFF. Written as DNA, the CDR3 is TGTGCCAGCAGCTTAGGGGCAGTAAGAAACACCGGGGAGCTGTTTTTT.